Each of the 31 T cell receptor beta chains below was sequenced from the same sample in a study of Ad26.COV2.S vaccination and SARS-CoV-2 variants. Treatment denoted: about 20 received Ad26.COV2.S at low or high dose, single or two shots; roughly 5 received placebo; per-sample allocation not given. Samples were taken on day 63 after the first vaccine or placebo injection. This table comes from immunoSEQ multiplex PCR, and its TCRdb copy is limited to in-frame clones, with some not included. The table has over 400,000 clones, roughly 89% seen once. The sequenced sample was peripheral blood, obtained in a trial of Ad26.COV2.S vaccine versus placebo. The receptors originated from a person aged 18 to 65 who received the Ad26.COV2.S COVID-19 vaccine or a placebo.

The chain employs TRBV6-6 and TRBJ2-3, with D maybe TRBD2 (5 bases). This CDR3 region has 13 residues. Trimming shortened V by 7 bases and J by 8 bases, and 16 bases separated the two germline ends. Looked up from germline, CDR1 is MNHNY and CDR2 is SVGAGI (reference sequence). This CDR3 is CASTEASEGTQYF. The CDR3 DNA is TGTGCCAGCACCGAAGCCTCCGAGGGTACGCAGTATTTT.

The chain links TRBV7-9 to TRBJ1-2; D is unclear. Germline V gene sequence: CDR1 SEHNR, CDR2 FQNEAQ (reference sequence). V was pared by 5 bases and J by 4 bases, with 2 bases between. This CDR3 has 10 residues. The CDR3 coding sequence is TGTGCCAGCAGCGCCTATGGCTACACCTTC. Amino acid sequence: CASSAYGYTF.

The V gene is TRBV10-2, the J gene TRBJ1-5; 8 bases map to TRBD1. Germline CDR1 is WSHSY and CDR2 is SAAADI. This CDR3 spans 16 amino acids. Trimming cost V 0 bases and J 5 bases; bases outside gene matches: 6. The CDR3 reads CASSESMYRGDQPQHF. The CDR3 bases are TGCGCCAGCAGTGAGTCGATGTACAGGGGGGATCAGCCCCAGCATTTT.

The chain employs TRBV18 and TRBJ2-1; tentatively, D is TRBD2 (6 bases). The germline CDR1 and CDR2 sequences are KGHSH and LQKENI. The CDR3 length is 13 residues. Trimming cost V 3 bases and J 8 bases, with 11 bases left between them. In DNA, the CDR3 is TGTGCCAGCTCACCCCAGACTAGAGATGAGCAGTTCTTC. It encodes CASSPQTRDEQFF. The full variable domain, rest sourced from reference TRBV18 and TRBJ2-1, is NAGVMQNPRHLVRRRGQEARLRCSPMKGHSHVYWYRQLPEEGLKFMVYLQKENIIDESGMPKERFSAEFPKEGPSILRIQQVVRGDSAAYFCASSPQTRDEQFFGPGTRLTVL.

The chain employs TRBV28 and TRBJ1-2; 8 bases agree with TRBD1. CDR3 length: 14 amino acids. V lost 4 bases, J lost 7 bases, and 8 bases stayed unmatched. The V gene's germline CDR1 is MDHEN and CDR2 SYDVKM. CDR3 in DNA: TGTGCCAGCAGTTCCATAGGGACAGGTTTTGGCTACACCTTC. Translation: CASSSIGTGFGYTF.

The chain couples TRBV30 to TRBJ2-7, with D perhaps TRBD2 (6 bases). CDR1 is GTSNPN and CDR2 is SVGIG in the germline V gene (reference sequence). The CDR3 is made up of 14 amino acids. V was trimmed by 3 bases and J by 0 bases, leaving 12 bases between them. CDR3 residues: CAWSPGRISYEQYF. In DNA, the CDR3 is TGTGCCTGGAGCCCGGGGAGGATCTCCTACGAGCAGTACTTC.

The chain combines TRBV2 with TRBJ2-3; 10 positions match TRBD2. With 5 bases clipped from V and 6 bases from J, the junction kept 8 bases outside the gene matches. This CDR3 spans 15 amino acids. The germline CDR1 and CDR2 sequences are SNHLY and FYNNEI. The CDR3 loop is CASSRLAGVSDTQYF. DNA for the CDR3: TGTGCCAGCAGTCGACTAGCGGGCGTCTCGGATACGCAGTATTTT.

The chain employs TRBV6-5 and TRBJ1-1; D is unclear. This CDR3 spans 13 amino acids. CDR1 is MNHEY, CDR2 SVGAGI, per germline. Trimming took off 6 bases at V and 5 bases at J, with 13 bases between the two ends. This chain's CDR3 is CASSPERGTEAFF. The CDR3 nucleotides are TGTGCCAGCAGCCCGGAGAGAGGAACTGAAGCTTTCTTT.

The chain is built from TRBV13 and TRBJ1-2; no clear D. From germline, CDR1 is PRHDT and CDR2 FYEKMQ (reference sequence). This CDR3 contains 14 residues. V was clipped by 3 bases and J by 3 bases, with 11 bases between them. CDR3 sequence: CASSLRAQDYGYTF. CDR3 coding DNA: TGTGCCAGCAGCTTGAGGGCCCAGGACTATGGCTACACCTTC. Using reference TRBV13 and TRBJ1-2 for the parts outside the CDR3, the full variable domain is AAGVIQSPRHLIKEKRETATLKCYPIPRHDTVYWYQQGPGQDPQFLISFYEKMQSDKGSIPDRFSAQQFSDYHSELNMSSLELGDSALYFCASSLRAQDYGYTFGSGTRLTVV.

The genes are TRBV7-2 and TRBJ2-7; TRBD2 might be the D (5 bases). V dropped 5 bases and J dropped 3 bases, with 23 bases sitting between them. The CDR3 covers 17 residues. Germline V CDR1 and CDR2: SGHTA, FQGNSA. The CDR3 loop is CASSPDRYAGLIYEQYF. DNA of the CDR3: TGTGCCAGCAGCCCAGATCGGTATGCGGGCTTAATCTACGAGCAGTACTTC.

CDR3 protein: CASSPNWGGANVLTF. The CDR3 DNA is TGTGCCAGCAGCCCAAATTGGGGTGGGGCCAACGTCCTGACTTTC. The chain has TRBV3-1 (or the pseudogene TRBV3-2) and TRBJ2-6, with D uncertain. Germline V gene data show CDR1 as LGHDT and CDR2 as YNNKEL (reference sequence). V was pared by 4 bases and J by 3 bases, with 10 bases between. The CDR3 sequence is 15 residues long.

This chain connects TRBV7-2 to TRBJ2-1, with a weak D call TRBD2 (5 bases). This CDR3 has 16 amino acids. V was trimmed by 2 bases and J by 1 base, leaving 12 bases between them. Per germline, CDR1 SGHTA and CDR2 FQGNSA. The CDR3 loop reads CASSLLAGVSYNEQFF. The DNA for the CDR3 is TGTGCCAGCAGCTTATTAGCCGGGGTTTCCTACAATGAGCAGTTCTTC.

The chain couples TRBV4-1 to TRBJ2-5; the D gene is possibly TRBD2 (6 bases). V dropped 1 base and J dropped 4 bases, with 13 bases sitting between them. The CDR3 loop spans 15 amino acids. Per the germline V gene, CDR1 is MGHRA and CDR2 is YSYEKL. CDR3 sequence: CASSQALTRRETQYF. The DNA for the CDR3 is TGCGCCAGCAGCCAAGCCCTGACTAGGAGAGAGACCCAGTACTTC.

The rearrangement links TRBV5-4 to TRBJ2-1; D is uncertain. The CDR3 runs to 15 residues. CDR1 is SGHNT, CDR2 YYREEE, per germline (reference sequence). Trimming stripped 2 bases from V and 8 bases from J, with 17 bases between. DNA for the CDR3: TGTGCCAGCAGCTTACCTTTGGGGATTAACGATGAGCAGTTCTTC. Encoded protein: CASSLPLGINDEQFF.

The rearrangement joins TRBV6-5 to TRBJ2-5, with 7 bases aligning to TRBD1. The CDR3 sequence is 14 residues long. With V trimmed by 6 bases and J by 2 bases, 6 bases remained unmatched. CDR1 and CDR2 from the germline V gene are MNHEY and SVGAGI. CDR3 in amino acids: CASRRTGGQETQYF. In nucleotides, the CDR3 is TGTGCCAGCAGAAGGACAGGCGGGCAAGAGACCCAGTACTTC.

The chain joins TRBV2 to TRBJ2-1; TRBD2 aligns across 11 bases. This CDR3 region has 15 residues. The V gene end was trimmed by 6 bases and the J gene end by 5 bases; junction bases not matched to a gene: 6. Germline CDR1 reads SNHLY; CDR2 reads FYNNEI. This chain's CDR3 is CASRGTSGGNNEQFF. CDR3 DNA sequence: TGTGCCAGCAGGGGAACTAGCGGGGGCAACAATGAGCAGTTCTTC.

The CDR3 DNA is TGTGCCAGCAGTTGGGGGGGGCTGAGCACTGAAGCTTTCTTT. This encodes CASSWGGLSTEAFF. V and J are TRBV27 and TRBJ1-1; a weak D match, TRBD1 (6 bases). V lost 4 bases to trimming and J lost 4 bases, with 13 bases between them. Per germline, CDR1 MNHEY and CDR2 SMNVEV (reference sequence). The length of the CDR3 is 14 residues.

The V and J genes are TRBV9 and TRBJ2-3; the D gene is possibly TRBD2 (5 bases). Germline V gene lookup returns CDR1 SGDLS and CDR2 YYNGEE. The CDR3 consists of 13 residues. With 4 bases removed from V and 8 bases from J, the gap between germline ends came to 14 bases. The chain's CDR3 is CASSPDFWSTQYF. The CDR3 bases are TGTGCCAGCAGCCCGGACTTCTGGAGTACGCAGTATTTT.

The rearrangement links TRBV1 to TRBJ2-3; no check of the table's D call, TRBD2, against the DNA was made. TRBV1 has pseudogene status. This CDR3 is 19 amino acids long. Written as DNA, the CDR3 is TGCACCAGCAGCCAAGATCGTGGGGCTAGCGGGAGACCCACAGATACGCAGTATTTT. It codes for CTSSQDRGASGRPTDTQYF.

The J gene is TRBJ2-1, the V gene TRBV4-3, with 8 nucleotides matching TRBD2. This CDR3 is built from 16 residues. Germline V gene sequence: CDR1 LGHNA, CDR2 YSLEER. The J segment lost 1 base and the V segment lost 4 bases, leaving 6 bases of the junction unmatched. For the CDR3, the DNA is TGCGCCAGCAGCCCCCTAGCGGGCTTATCCTACAATGAGCAGTTCTTC. It specifies CASSPLAGLSYNEQFF.

The CDR3 protein is CASSLFEGFTDTQYF. CDR3 in DNA: TGTGCCAGCAGCTTGTTTGAGGGGTTCACAGATACGCAGTATTTT. V is TRBV5-6 and J is TRBJ2-3; D may correspond to TRBD1 or TRBD2 (5 bases each). Per germline, CDR1 SGHDT and CDR2 YYEEEE. The CDR3 is made up of 15 amino acids. Deletions cut 1 base from V and 2 bases from J, with 11 bases between.

V is TRBV6-1 and J is TRBJ1-4; D is perhaps TRBD1 (5 bases). This CDR3 comprises 13 residues. Germline loops: CDR1 MNHNS, CDR2 SASEGT. The V and J ends lost 2 bases and 10 bases respectively, with 11 bases between them. The CDR3 nucleotides read TGTGCCAGCAGTGAACTCGGGGCAGGAAAACTGTTTTTT. Protein: CASSELGAGKLFF.

V is TRBV3-1 (or the pseudogene TRBV3-2) and J is TRBJ1-5; D gene uncertain. V dropped 3 bases and J dropped 5 bases, with 14 bases sitting between them. CDR1 and CDR2 (germline): LGHDT, YNNKEL (reference sequence). The CDR3 sequence is 15 residues long. CDR3 residues: CASSHEGPADQPQHF. The CDR3, as DNA: TGTGCCAGCAGCCACGAAGGACCAGCGGATCAGCCCCAGCATTTT.

A word on this clone: One end of the junction is discordant with germline, which a read error may explain. The rearrangement links TRBV9 to TRBJ2-3, with 10 bases aligning to TRBD2. Germline V gene sequence: CDR1 SGDLS, CDR2 YYNGEE. CDR3 length: 16 residues. This CDR3 is CASSVGASGSTDTQYF. CDR3 in DNA: TGTGCCAGCAGCGTCGGGGCTAGCGGGAGCACGGATACGCAGTATTTT.

The rearrangement uses TRBV3-1 (or the pseudogene TRBV3-2) and TRBJ2-5, with D possibly called TRBD1 or TRBD2 (5 bases each). The length of the CDR3 is 16 residues. Germline assignment: CDR1 LGHDT and CDR2 YNNKEL (reference sequence). V was trimmed by 5 bases and J by 4 bases, leaving 20 bases between them. The CDR3 region is CASSGLDQQDLETQYF. The CDR3 coding sequence is TGTGCCAGCAGCGGGTTGGACCAACAGGACTTAGAGACCCAGTACTTC.

A single count supports this clone. The chain combines TRBV2 with TRBJ2-3; TRBD2 aligns across 7 bases. In germline, CDR1 is SNHLY, CDR2 FYNNEI. Trimming took 7 bases from V and 0 from J; bases not matched to a gene: 22. This CDR3 is 20 amino acids long. CDR3 sequence (DNA): TGTGCCAGCACTGGGGGGGACGGCAACGGTTTCGGTATGAGCACAGATACGCAGTATTTT. It yields the protein CASTGGDGNGFGMSTDTQYF. The whole variable domain, remainder taken from reference TRBV2 and TRBJ2-3, is EPEVTQTPSHQVTQMGQEVILRCVPISNHLYFYWYRQILGQKVEFLVSFYNNEISEKSEIFDDQFSVERPDGSNFTLKIRSTKLEDSAMYFCASTGGDGNGFGMSTDTQYFGPGTRLTVL.

This clone was recorded once. V and J are TRBV28 and TRBJ1-4; D remains unclear. The ends were cut back, 7 bases at V and 0 bases at J, with 15 bases in the middle. Germline V gene lookup returns CDR1 MDHEN and CDR2 SYDVKM. This CDR3 region has 16 residues. The CDR3 sequence: CASINRGWATNEKLFF. CDR3 DNA sequence: TGTGCCAGCATTAATCGGGGTTGGGCAACTAATGAAAAACTGTTTTTT.

The CDR3 bases are TGTGCCAGTAGTACCTCGCAGCACTATGGCTACACCTTC. It yields the protein CASSTSQHYGYTF. V is TRBV19 and J is TRBJ1-2; D is undetermined. V dropped 4 bases and J dropped 3 bases, with 9 bases sitting between them. Germline V gene data show CDR1 as LNHDA and CDR2 as SQIVND (reference sequence). This CDR3 spans 13 amino acids.

This chain links TRBV7-9 with TRBJ2-3; TRBD1 agrees at 8 bases. Per the germline V gene, CDR1 is SEHNR and CDR2 is FQNEAQ (reference sequence). Losses at the gene ends were 5 bases for V and 0 bases for J; bases not matched to a gene: 7. The CDR3 runs 16 residues. The CDR3 loop is CASSADRGWSTDTQYF. CDR3 coding DNA: TGTGCCAGCAGCGCAGACAGGGGTTGGAGCACAGATACGCAGTATTTT.

The chain is built from TRBV24-1 and TRBJ2-2; D might be TRBD1 (5 bases). Trimming removed 2 bases from V and 0 bases from J, with 9 bases in between. This CDR3 comprises 16 residues. Germline V gene data show CDR1 as KGHDR and CDR2 as SFDVKD. The CDR3 DNA is TGTGCCACCAGTGATTGGGGCAGCGCGAACACCGGGGAGCTGTTTTTT. Its protein product is CATSDWGSANTGELFF.

The chain employs TRBV18 and TRBJ2-7; no reliable D call. This CDR3 spans 12 amino acids. Trimming removed 3 bases from V and 4 bases from J, with 7 bases in between. CDR1 is KGHSH, CDR2 LQKENI, per germline. CDR3 protein: CASSPSQYEQYF. The CDR3 DNA reads as TGTGCCAGCTCACCGTCACAGTACGAGCAGTACTTC.